This is a list of T cell receptor beta chains from one sample in a study of siplizumab effects on memory and regulatory T cells. The method was immunoSEQ multiplex PCR; TCRdb's version includes in-frame clones alone and lacks a portion of them. Here the sample spans under 130,000 clones, 85% to 95% being singletons. The sequencing input was CD4+ T cells sorted from blood. The receptors derive from a human donor in good health. Both conserved end residues are part of each CDR3. D genes are given only for firm matches. Size tells how often a clone was seen (once, few, many) or the class of an expanded clone, and some rows leave it out.

>13|-|few|TRBJ1-3|TRBV10-3
CAISSPSGNTIYF
TGTGCCATCAGTAGCCCCTCTGGAAACACCATATATTTT
>15|-|-|TRBJ2-2|TRBV5-6
CAEGGGTENTGELFF
TGTGCCGAGGGAGGAGGGACGGAGAACACCGGGGAGCTGTTTTTT
>15|-|-|TRBJ2-5|TRBV5-6
CASSLGGQGKETQYF
TGTGCCAGCAGCTTGGGGGGTCAGGGAAAAGAGACCCAGTACTTC
>14|-|-|TRBJ1-1|TRBV27
CASSLSMGYIEAFF
TGTGCCAGCAGTTTATCGATGGGGTATATTGAAGCTTTCTTT
>16|TRBD2|-|TRBJ2-1|TRBV5-1
CASRASGGAQDNEQFF
TGCGCCAGCAGAGCTAGCGGGGGGGCTCAGGACAATGAGCAGTTCTTC
>13|-|-|TRBJ2-5|TRBV7-9
CASSPPGLGVGYF
TGTGCCAGCAGCCCGCCGGGACTGGGTGTTGGGTACTTC
>12|-|-|TRBJ1-1|TRBV15
CATSRGGTEAFF
TGTGCCACCAGCAGAGGGGGCACTGAAGCTTTCTTT
>17|-|once|TRBJ1-2|TRBV6-9
CASSSRGCPYRPYGYTF
TGTGCCAGCTCTTCGAGGGGGTGTCCTTACCGACCCTATGGCTACACCTTC
>13|-|-|TRBJ1-5|TRBV30
CAWSTGSNQPQHF
TGTGCCTGGAGTACAGGTAGCAATCAGCCCCAGCATTTT
>13|-|-|TRBJ2-5|TRBV5-1
CASSPDRPETQYF
TGCGCCAGCAGCCCCGACAGGCCGGAGACCCAGTACTTC
>13|-|once|TRBJ1-3|TRBV7-9
CASTISGGNTIYF
TGTGCCAGCACCATTTCAGGAGGAAACACCATATATTTT
>14|TRBD1|-|TRBJ1-4|TRBV2
CASSPGTGGEKLFF
TGTGCCAGCAGTCCCGGGACAGGGGGTGAAAAACTGTTTTTT
>15|TRBD1|-|TRBJ1-4|TRBV2
CASSKDRGPNEKLFF
TGTGCCAGCAGTAAAGACAGGGGGCCTAATGAAAAACTGTTTTTT
>14|-|-|TRBJ1-1|TRBV9
CASSEDIFGTEAFF
TGTGCCAGCAGCGAGGACATTTTCGGCACTGAAGCTTTCTTT
>11|-|-|TRBJ2-1|TRBV19
CATETYNEQFF
TGTGCCACCGAGACGTACAATGAGCAGTTCTTC
>15|TRBD2|-|TRBJ2-7|TRBV19
CASSKRLAGSYEQYF
TGTGCCAGTAGTAAAAGACTAGCGGGATCCTACGAGCAGTACTTC
>14|-|few|TRBJ2-1|TRBV6-1
CAITPGERLNEQFF
TGTGCCATAACTCCAGGGGAGCGGTTGAATGAGCAGTTCTTC
>18|-|-|TRBJ2-2|TRBV14
CASSRGTAPVFDTGELFF
TGTGCCAGCAGCCGAGGGACTGCCCCCGTGTTCGACACCGGGGAGCTGTTTTTT
>11|-|-|TRBJ2-3|TRBV2
CASNLWDTQYF
TGTGCCAGCAATTTATGGGATACGCAGTATTTT
>16|TRBD1|-|TRBJ1-5|TRBV4-1
CASSQSEGASNQPQHF
TGCGCCAGCAGCCAATCGGAGGGGGCTAGCAATCAGCCCCAGCATTTT
>18|TRBD2|-|TRBJ2-3|TRBV27
CASSPVNSAGDTTDTQYF
TGTGCCAGCAGCCCCGTGAATTCAGCGGGAGACACCACAGATACGCAGTATTTT
>15|TRBD1|-|TRBJ1-2|TRBV14
CASSHVSGGDYGYTF
TGTGCCAGCAGCCATGTGTCAGGGGGCGACTATGGCTACACCTTC
>13|-|-|TRBJ1-1|TRBV7-2
CASSLGGNAEAFF
TGTGCCAGCAGCTTAGGGGGGAACGCTGAAGCTTTCTTT
>13|-|-|TRBJ1-1|TRBV29-1
CSVEGGVHTEAFF
TGCAGCGTTGAAGGCGGGGTGCACACTGAAGCTTTCTTT
>18|-|-|TRBJ2-1|TRBV7-2
CASSSSYSTSSSYNERFF
TGTGCCAGCAGCTCCTCTTACTCAACTAGTAGCTCCTACAATGAGCGGTTCTTC
>14|TRBD2|once|TRBJ2-3|TRBV27
CASSILAGTDTQYF
TGTGCCAGCAGTATACTAGCGGGCACAGATACGCAGTATTTT
>14|-|-|TRBJ2-5|TRBV5-6
CASSLAGTQETQYF
TGTGCCAGCAGCTTGGCCGGGACTCAAGAGACCCAGTACTTC
>15|-|-|TRBJ2-3|TRBV25-1
CASRTGTRTTDTQYF
TGTGCCAGCAGGACCGGGACCAGGACCACAGATACGCAGTATTTT
>15|-|once|TRBJ2-7|TRBV6-5
CASRAEGTPTYEQYF
TGTGCCAGCAGAGCCGAGGGGACGCCGACCTACGAGCAGTACTTC
>19|-|-|TRBJ1-6|TRBV30
CAWRGGDGRSSSYNSPLHF
TGTGCCTGGAGGGGCGGGGACGGTCGTTCTAGCTCCTATAATTCACCCCTCCACTTT
>17|-|-|TRBJ2-1|TRBV11-3
CASSPRSRRRAYNEQFF
TGTGCCAGCAGCCCCAGGTCGAGGCGGAGGGCCTACAATGAGCAGTTCTTC
>15|TRBD1|-|TRBJ1-3|TRBV10-3
CAISEPGQGGNTIYF
TGTGCCATCAGTGAGCCTGGACAGGGTGGAAACACCATATATTTT
>10|-|-|TRBJ2-3|TRBV20-1
CSARGVGQYF
TGCAGTGCTAGAGGGGTAGGACAGTATTTT
>14|-|-|TRBJ2-5|TRBV4-1
CASSQVGILETQYF
TGCGCCAGCAGCCAAGTCGGGATCTTAGAGACCCAGTACTTC
>16|-|-|TRBJ2-1|TRBV7-9
CASSIRGGALNNEQFF
TGTGCCAGCAGCATCCGCGGCGGGGCACTCAACAATGAGCAGTTCTTC
>16|TRBD1|once|TRBJ2-5|TRBV11-2
CASSLHTTGYQETQYF
TGTGCCAGCAGCTTACATACGACAGGGTACCAAGAGACCCAGTACTTC
>16|TRBD1|once|TRBJ1-1|TRBV7-6
CASSLLTGGANTEAFF
TGTGCCAGCAGCTTGTTGACAGGGGGCGCGAACACTGAAGCTTTCTTT
>14|-|-|TRBJ2-7|TRBV6-1
CASTRGGSSYEQYF
TGTGCCAGCACGCGCGGGGGCAGCTCCTACGAGCAGTACTTC
>18|TRBD2|-|TRBJ2-7|TRBV9
CASSVGLAKSSSTYEQYF
TGTGCCAGCAGCGTAGGACTAGCGAAGTCCTCCTCCACCTACGAGCAGTACTTC
>13|-|-|TRBJ2-5|TRBV19
CASSIISEETQYF
TGTGCCAGTAGTATCATCTCGGAAGAGACCCAGTACTTC
>13|-|-|TRBJ2-3|TRBV4-1
CASSPTEVKLQYF
TGCGCCAGCAGCCCCACTGAGGTGAAGCTGCAGTATTTT
>17|-|-|TRBJ1-5|TRBV4-1
CASSQGSNAGLGQPQHF
TGCGCCAGCAGCCAAGGTTCCAACGCGGGCCTAGGGCAGCCCCAGCATTTT
>15|TRBD1|-|TRBJ2-1|TRBV5-1
CASSGATGPDNEQFF
TGCGCCAGCAGCGGGGCGACAGGGCCCGACAATGAGCAGTTCTTC
>11|-|-|TRBJ2-7|TRBV20-1
CSARDTYEQYF
TGCAGTGCTAGGGATACCTACGAGCAGTACTTC
>12|-|-|TRBJ2-7|TRBV30
CAWTTGTHEQYF
TGTGCCTGGACCACAGGGACCCACGAGCAGTACTTC
>12|-|-|TRBJ1-1|TRBV6-5
CASTAGPNEAFF
TGTGCCAGCACCGCGGGACCGAATGAAGCTTTCTTT
>13|TRBD1|-|TRBJ1-1|TRBV6-1
CASSTDRVAEAFF
TGTGCCAGCAGTACGGACAGGGTCGCTGAAGCTTTCTTT
>14|-|-|TRBJ1-4|TRBV27
CASKVLGANEKLFF
TGTGCCAGCAAAGTGTTAGGGGCTAATGAAAAACTGTTTTTT
>15|-|-|TRBJ2-3|TRBV2
CASSERGMRTDTQYF
TGTGCCAGCAGTGAGAGGGGGATGAGAACAGATACGCAGTATTTT
>15|-|-|TRBJ1-2|TRBV5-1
CASSGDPMGAGGYTF
TGCGCCAGCAGCGGGGATCCAATGGGCGCGGGTGGCTACACCTTC
>15|TRBD2|-|TRBJ2-5|TRBV5-4
CASSLGGTNQETQYF
TGTGCCAGCAGCTTGGGGGGGACTAACCAAGAGACCCAGTACTTC
>15|TRBD2|-|TRBJ2-7|TRBV6-1
CASKLRREASYEQYF
TGTGCCAGCAAGTTACGGCGGGAGGCCTCCTACGAGCAGTACTTC